This T cell receptor beta chain stems from a study of cytomegalovirus exposure and HLA in healthy donors. Study results and limitations: Researchers reportedly found TCR beta sequences accurately predicted most subjects' HLA-A and HLA-B alleles. Later analysis suggested most CMV-associated TCR beta chains were HLA-restricted. A few of the chains that were CMV-associated were confirmed in vitro to be specific for CMV antigens.

Primers for the PCR totalled 60 Vbeta and 13 Jbeta. Profiling relied on immunoSEQ multiplex PCR, and the TCRdb table lists in-frame clones only, not all of them. The sample has approximately 160,000 clones, 65% to 70% seen once. From germline, CDR1 is WSHSY and CDR2 SAAADI. The V end was cut by 4 bases, the J end by 3 bases, with 10 bases between. The CDR3 extends over 14 amino acids. On this clone: What it binds is not known.

Material for sequencing was PBMCs. The sequence was collected from a woman younger than 35 in good health and CMV-seropositive. The V call is TRBV10-2, the J call TRBJ1-5; D gene unclear. CDR3 residues: CASSARTTNQPQHF. The CDR3 DNA follows: TGCGCCAGCAGTGCAAGGACTACCAATCAGCCCCAGCATTTT.